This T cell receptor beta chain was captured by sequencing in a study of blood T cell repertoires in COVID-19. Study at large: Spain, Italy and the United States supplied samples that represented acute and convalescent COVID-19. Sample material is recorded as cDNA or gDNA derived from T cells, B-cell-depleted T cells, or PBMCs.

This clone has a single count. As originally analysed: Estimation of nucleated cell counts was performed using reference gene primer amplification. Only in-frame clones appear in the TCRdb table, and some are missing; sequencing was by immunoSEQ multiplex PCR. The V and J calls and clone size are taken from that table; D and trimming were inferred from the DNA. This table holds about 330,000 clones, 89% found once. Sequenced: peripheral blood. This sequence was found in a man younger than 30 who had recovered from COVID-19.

DNA for the CDR3: TGTGCCAGCAGCCCTACCGGGACTAGCCGCAATGAGCAGTTCTTC. It is translated as CASSPTGTSRNEQFF. The V and J genes are TRBV3-1 (or the pseudogene TRBV3-2) and TRBJ2-1; TRBD2 matches 9 bases. V shed 4 bases and J 6 bases; nucleotides not matched to a gene: 7. The CDR3 is 15 amino acids. Germline V gives CDR1 LGHDT, CDR2 YNNKEL (reference sequence).